This T cell receptor (beta chain) was identified during a study of T-cell memory formation after mild COVID-19. About this clonotype: The antigen remains undetermined.

TCRdb passed the 5' RACE reads through MiXCR, listing each CDR3 protein once. The sample consists of roughly 200,000 distinct CDR3 sequences, more than 15% of them appearing once. Study-level points and caveats: Day 15 to 85 contracting clones showed balanced CD4/CD8; day 15 to 37 expanders favored CD4+.

Germline CDR1 reads SGHTA; CDR2 reads FQGTGA. V was shortened by 4 bases and J by 3 bases, with 22 bases between the two germline ends. CDR3 length: 18 residues. Material for sequencing was PBMCs or a T cell subset sorted from them (not recorded which). This sequence originates from an adult woman who had mild COVID-19 (a few samples of this study predate the infection). Cell type and time point are not known. The rearrangement uses TRBV7-3 and TRBJ2-1; no clear D gene. This CDR3 reads CASSSSPRRHNDYNEQFF. CDR3 nucleotides: TGTGCCAGCAGCTCCTCTCCCCGGCGGCATAATGACTACAATGAGCAGTTCTTC.